The next 11 T cell receptor beta chains were all read from a single sample in a study of cytomegalovirus exposure and HLA in healthy donors. The PCR made use of 60 Vbeta and 13 Jbeta primers. Profiled with immunoSEQ multiplex PCR; TCRdb holds only in-frame clones, not every one. This sample has 200,000 to 250,000 clones, with 70% to 85% found just once. The specimen sequenced was PBMCs. The receptors shown here come from a woman between 40 and 50 years old in good health and CMV-seronegative.

V gene TRBV2 combines with J gene TRBJ1-2; no clear D gene. CDR1 is SNHLY, CDR2 FYNNEI, per germline. The CDR3 is 12 amino acids. V was trimmed by 2 bases and J by 7 bases, leaving 8 bases between them. This chain's CDR3 is CASSESGSGYTF. CDR3 nucleotides: TGTGCCAGCAGTGAAAGTGGGAGTGGCTACACCTTC. The whole variable domain, remainder taken from reference TRBV2 and TRBJ1-2, is EPEVTQTPSHQVTQMGQEVILRCVPISNHLYFYWYRQILGQKVEFLVSFYNNEISEKSEIFDDQFSVERPDGSNFTLKIRSTKLEDSAMYFCASSESGSGYTFGSGTRLTVV.

The genes are TRBV7-9 and TRBJ2-5; TRBD1 matches 8 bases. The ends lost 5 bases at V and 5 bases at J; junction bases unmatched: 22. Germline V gives CDR1 SEHNR, CDR2 FQNEAQ (reference sequence). CDR3 length: 19 amino acids. The CDR3 nucleotides read TGTGCCAGCAGCCAGGAAGGTGGCAGGGGGCCTGTTGACGTGGAGACCCAGTACTTC. Its translation: CASSQEGGRGPVDVETQYF.

The J gene is TRBJ1-3, the V gene TRBV6-1; 8 bases map to TRBD1. The CDR3 loop spans 15 amino acids. Per the germline V gene, CDR1 is MNHNS and CDR2 is SASEGT. V shed 5 bases and J 0 bases; nucleotides not matched to a gene: 3. CDR3 bases: TGTGCCAGCAGTAGACAGGGGTTCTCTGGAAACACCATATATTTT. This encodes CASSRQGFSGNTIYF.

Of note for this clone: At the DNA level, this CDR3 is encoded by other sequences in the same sample as well. V gene TRBV18 combines with J gene TRBJ1-5; a weak D match, TRBD1 (6 bases). This CDR3 is 15 amino acids long. Deletions cut 6 bases from V and 1 base from J, with 13 bases between. Looked up from germline, CDR1 is KGHSH and CDR2 is LQKENI. CDR3 in DNA: TGTGCCAGCTCCCCTGGGGGCGGAAGCAATCAGCCCCAGCATTTT. Translated, it gives CASSPGGGSNQPQHF.

The chain joins TRBV29-1 to TRBJ1-2; D is possibly TRBD1 (6 bases). The CDR3 runs to 14 residues. Trimming removed 0 bases at V and 4 bases at J, with 12 bases between. CDR1 SQVTM and CDR2 ANQGSEA come from the germline V gene. The CDR3 loop is CSVEEGHRPYGYTF. The CDR3 region has the DNA TGCAGCGTTGAAGAGGGACACCGGCCCTATGGCTACACCTTC.

The chain joins TRBV18 to TRBJ2-1; D might be TRBD1 (6 bases). The germline CDR1 and CDR2 sequences are KGHSH and LQKENI. The CDR3 totals 18 residues. V was clipped by 3 bases and J by 4 bases, with 22 bases between them. The CDR3 DNA sequence: TGTGCCAGCTCACCGGTCAATCAGGGGACCACAACATACAATGAGCAGTTCTTC. Amino acid sequence: CASSPVNQGTTTYNEQFF.

This clone was recorded a few times. This chain links TRBV7-6 with TRBJ1-5, with D maybe TRBD1 (5 bases). Germline assignment: CDR1 SGHVS and CDR2 FNYEAQ. V dropped 5 bases and J dropped 4 bases, with 18 bases sitting between them. This CDR3 has 16 amino acids. The CDR3 protein is CASSPSVRAGNQPQHF. The CDR3, as DNA: TGTGCCAGCAGCCCAAGTGTCCGGGCAGGGAATCAGCCCCAGCATTTT.

This clone appeared once. The chain has TRBV7-9 and TRBJ1-1; D ambiguous. CDR1 and CDR2 from the germline V gene are SEHNR and FQNEAQ (reference sequence). The CDR3 totals 15 residues. The V gene lost 1 base and the J gene lost 4 bases, with 13 bases spanning the gap. This CDR3 reads CASSLGAGRGTEAFF. The CDR3 DNA sequence: TGTGCCAGCAGCTTAGGGGCAGGCCGGGGCACTGAAGCTTTCTTT.

V gene TRBV11-3 combines with J gene TRBJ1-1; perhaps TRBD1 as D (5 bases). CDR1 and CDR2 from the germline V gene are SGHNT and YENEEA. The CDR3 runs 13 residues. Deletions cut 4 bases from V and 1 base from J, with 7 bases between. CDR3 nucleotides: TGTGCCAGCAGCTCCGGACAGAACACTGAAGCTTTCTTT. Translating it yields CASSSGQNTEAFF. Looking up the rest from reference TRBV11-3 and TRBJ1-1 gives the full variable domain: EAGVVQSPRYKIIEKKQPVAFWCNPISGHNTLYWYLQNLGQGPELLIRYENEEAVDDSQLPKDRFSAERLKGVDSTLKIQPAELGDSAVYLCASSSGQNTEAFFGQGTRLTVV.

The V call is TRBV19, the J call TRBJ2-1, with TRBD2 identical over 11 bases. The J segment lost 0 bases and the V segment lost 4 bases, leaving 8 bases of the junction unmatched. The germline V gene encodes CDR1 LNHDA and CDR2 SQIVND (reference sequence). The length of the CDR3 is 18 residues. CDR3 amino acids: CASSSLAGGSSSYNEQFF. CDR3 nucleotides: TGTGCCAGTAGTAGCCTAGCGGGGGGCTCTAGCTCCTACAATGAGCAGTTCTTC.

This clone was seen a few times. The chain has TRBV11-2 and TRBJ1-1; perhaps TRBD1 as D (5 bases). V was cut by 5 bases and J by 5 bases, with 9 bases left in between. Germline CDR1 reads SGHAT; CDR2 reads FQNNGV. The CDR3 sequence is 12 residues long. CDR3: CASSPTVTEAFF. The CDR3 nucleotides are TGTGCCAGCAGCCCGACAGTAACTGAAGCTTTCTTT.